The 13 T cell receptor beta chains presented below share a single source sample, sequenced in a study of identical twins (dated by TCRdb to the mid-2010s). The library was made by 5' RACE. The sequencer listed for this sample is Illumina HiSeq 2000. TCRdb handled the public reads itself, with Q25 trimming in fastp and clone calling in MiXCR, and kept productive beta chains. Each CDR3 protein appears once, grouped with its most common genes and DNA. Here the sample has roughly 290,000 distinct CDR3 sequences; 8.5% to 9.5% occur a single time. The top ten constitute approximately 7% of the sample. These data also featured in a second study, about yellow fever vaccine responses in identical twins.

The sequenced sample was CD8+ T cells sorted from blood. The receptors shown here come from a woman aged 18-30 years in good health.

The chain recombines TRBV30 with TRBJ1-6, with TRBD1 matching over 11 bases. This CDR3 comprises 17 residues. Per germline, CDR1 GTSNPN and CDR2 SVGIG (reference sequence). With 3 bases clipped from V and 8 bases from J, the junction kept 12 bases outside the gene matches. In DNA form, the CDR3 reads TGTGCCTGGAGCGGAACGGGACAGGGGGACAGAGATTCACCCCTCCACTTT. Translated, it gives CAWSGTGQGDRDSPLHF.

The V and J genes are TRBV6-1 and TRBJ2-1, with D tentatively TRBD2 (6 bases). The CDR3 totals 13 residues. CDR1 and CDR2 from the germline V gene are MNHNS and SASEGT. V was clipped by 4 bases and J by 3 bases, with 7 bases between them. The CDR3 loop is CASSGLGYNEQFF. For the CDR3, the DNA is TGTGCCAGCAGTGGACTAGGCTACAATGAGCAGTTCTTC.

This clonotype was counted at least ten times. This rearrangement joins TRBV7-9 to TRBJ2-3, with TRBD2 matching over 8 bases. Germline V gives CDR1 SEHNR, CDR2 FQNEAQ (reference sequence). Germline trimming cut 5 bases from V and 3 bases from J; bases unmatched to any gene: 7. The CDR3 loop spans 15 amino acids. CDR3 sequence (DNA): TGTGCCAGCAGCCCATACGGGGGGGCTACAGATACGCAGTATTTT. It translates to CASSPYGGATDTQYF. The full variable domain, its missing parts supplied by reference TRBV7-9 and TRBJ2-3, is DTGVSQNPRHKITKRGQNVTFRCDPISEHNRLYWYRQTLGQGPEFLTYFQNEAQLEKSRLLSDRFSAERPKGSFSTLEIQRTEQGDSAMYLCASSPYGGATDTQYFGPGTRLTVL.

The chain links TRBV6-2 or TRBV6-3 to TRBJ2-2, with a tentative D call TRBD1 (6 bases). Per the germline V gene, CDR1 is MNHEY and CDR2 is SVGEGT. V was shortened by 0 bases and J by 7 bases, with 9 bases between the two germline ends. The length of the CDR3 is 14 residues. The CDR3 DNA sequence: TGTGCCAGCAGTTACTCGGGACAAAACGGGGAGCTGTTTTTT. Translated, it gives CASSYSGQNGELFF.

CDR3 DNA: TGTGCCAGCAGTCCAAGACAGACTGTTTCCTACGAGCAGTACTTC. It is translated as CASSPRQTVSYEQYF. This chain links TRBV27 with TRBJ2-7; a weak D match, TRBD1 (5 bases). V lost 5 bases, J lost 1 base, and 15 bases lay in between. Germline CDR1 is MNHEY and CDR2 is SMNVEV (reference sequence). The CDR3 spans 15 residues.

This clonotype was detected many times. The rearrangement joins TRBV4-2 to TRBJ2-7, with 8 positions matching TRBD2. The CDR3 loop spans 15 amino acids. Per germline, CDR1 LGHNA and CDR2 YNFKEQ. V gave up 1 base and J gave up 2 bases; unmatched junction bases: 4. DNA of the CDR3: TGTGCCAGCAGCCAAGCGGCAGCGGGGGCCTACGAGCAGTACTTC. Encoded protein: CASSQAAAGAYEQYF.

This clonotype was recorded at least ten times. This rearrangement joins TRBV5-6 to TRBJ2-1; 10 nucleotides line up with TRBD1. Germline CDR1 is SGHDT and CDR2 is YYEEEE. This CDR3 comprises 14 residues. With 0 bases clipped from V and 8 bases from J, the junction kept 2 bases outside the gene matches. CDR3 DNA sequence: TGTGCCAGCAGCTTGGGGACAGGGGGGTATGAGCAGTTCTTC. Protein: CASSLGTGGYEQFF.

The chain employs TRBV27 and TRBJ2-5; D uncertain. V was clipped by 4 bases and J by 5 bases, with 17 bases between them. The CDR3 length is 15 residues. Per the germline V gene, CDR1 is MNHEY and CDR2 is SMNVEV (reference sequence). The CDR3 here is CASSYDPSPGETQYF. The CDR3 DNA reads TGTGCCAGCAGTTATGATCCCTCCCCCGGGGAGACCCAGTACTTC.

This clonotype was observed a few times. In DNA, the CDR3 is TGTGCCAGCAGCGTAGGAAGCGGGGGGGCACACATTCAGTACTTC. This gives the protein CASSVGSGGAHIQYF. The rearrangement joins TRBV9 to TRBJ2-4; TRBD2 matches 10 bases. Germline-derived CDR1 and CDR2 are SGDLS and YYNGEE. Losses at the gene ends were 0 bases for V and 8 bases for J; bases not matched to a gene: 5. The CDR3 runs to 15 residues.

This clonotype was counted between two and nine times. The CDR3 reads CASSLRTSGANVLTF. CDR3 nucleotides: TGTGCCAGCAGCTTAAGAACCTCTGGGGCCAACGTCCTGACTTTC. The chain is built from TRBV11-2 and TRBJ2-6; no clear D. The CDR3 has 15 amino acids. Looked up from germline, CDR1 is SGHAT and CDR2 is FQNNGV. Trimming removed 2 bases at V and 0 bases at J, with 5 bases between. Drawing the rest from reference TRBV11-2 and TRBJ2-6, the complete variable domain is EAGVAQSPRYKIIEKRQSVAFWCNPISGHATLYWYQQILGQGPKLLIQFQNNGVVDDSQLPKDRFSAERLKGVDSTLKIQPAKLEDSAVYLCASSLRTSGANVLTFGAGSRLTVL.

The chain combines TRBV7-6 with TRBJ2-1; 13 nucleotides match TRBD2. Germline V gene data show CDR1 as SGHVS and CDR2 as FNYEAQ. V was pared by 5 bases and J by 0 bases, with 4 bases of the junction left unmatched. The CDR3 is 17 residues long. For the CDR3, the DNA is TGTGCCAGCAGCCACGGACTAGCGGGAGACTCCTACAATGAGCAGTTCTTC. Translating gives CASSHGLAGDSYNEQFF.

The table lists this clonotype with a few counts. J is TRBJ2-7 and V is TRBV10-3; TRBD2 matches at 8 bases. Germline trimming cut 3 bases from V and 3 bases from J; bases unmatched to any gene: 4. The length of the CDR3 is 14 residues. The germline CDR1 and CDR2 sequences are ENHRY and SYGVKD. The CDR3 spells CAISDPGTSYEQYF. The DNA of the CDR3 is TGTGCCATCAGTGACCCGGGGACTAGCTACGAGCAGTACTTC.

This clonotype has just a few counts. This chain connects TRBV10-2 to TRBJ2-1; TRBD2 might be the D (6 bases). V was shortened by 3 bases and J by 6 bases, with 21 bases between the two germline ends. From germline, CDR1 is WSHSY and CDR2 SAAADI. This CDR3 comprises 17 residues. The CDR3 region is CASSDSGSGQIFNEQFF. For the CDR3, the DNA is TGCGCCAGCAGTGACTCTGGTAGCGGCCAGATATTCAATGAGCAGTTCTTC.